This TCR beta chain was profiled in a study of blood T cell repertoires in COVID-19 (dated by TCRdb to 2018 to 2021). About the investigation overall: The collaborator samples originated in the United States, Italy and Spain and spanned the acute and convalescent phases of COVID-19. HLA class I and class II types, where available, came from metadata supplied by the sample provider rather than from assay-based typing. The material from the prospective study consisted of cDNA or gDNA derived from T cells, B-cell-depleted T cells, or PBMCs. Deeply sampled blood TCRbeta repertoires from subjects exposed to, actively infected with, or recovered from COVID-19 were included in the dataset. The repertoires were made available in a free public database intended to serve as a resource for research on the immune response to SARS-CoV-2. The samples were drawn from the first 160 participants of the ongoing ImmuneRACE study and from 950 to 1,500 subjects provided by 6 global collaborators. A de-identified subject ID, COVID-19 status, age in years and sex were almost always included in the sample metadata. What the study reported, not specific to this receptor: How much clinical and demographic metadata was included differed by source and by participant, and the metadata was provided uncurated.

Collaborating institutions collected whole blood in K2EDTA tubes following their own protocols. Collaborator samples were shipped for TCRbeta analysis as frozen whole blood, isolated PBMCs, or DNA extracted from either sample type. Between the V and J ends, shortened by 3 bases and 0 bases respectively, the junction contains 12 bases. From a lookup of the germline V gene, CDR1 and CDR2 are SGHTA and FQGNSA. The CDR3 runs 16 residues from the cysteine to the phenylalanine. Only the CDR3 part of the read is kept: 48 bases, read in frame from the first base. In regard to this clone: This receptor's antigen is unknown. No base quality values were provided; no much bigger clone lies one nucleotide off.

The immunoSEQ Assay, a bias-controlled multiplex PCR, was used to amplify TCRbeta CDR3 regions from genomic DNA. The original pipeline was this. The number of nucleated cells in each sample was estimated by amplification of reference gene primers within the assay. To quantify the absolute abundance of each unique TCRbeta CDR3 rearrangement, sequence reads were collapsed and filtered. For each sample, productive Simpson clonality was calculated by taking the square root of Simpson's diversity index across productive rearrangements. This immuneACCESS table, as held by TCRdb, lists in-frame sequences with V and J called but not all clones. Of the missing ones, under half trace to an unresolved V gene in checked studies; the others have no known cause. That table furnishes V, J and clone size, whereas the DNA furnished D and trimming. Recorded for this sample are 190,000 or so clones; around 90% of them occurred a single time. The ten top clones hold around 7% of the sample.

The sequence joins TRBV7-2 to TRBJ2-1, with a tentative D gene TRBD1 over 6 matching bases. The TCR sequence derives from a man aged 40-49 years with acute or convalescent COVID-19. The source material was peripheral blood. The CDR3 protein: CASSFLGTYSYNEQFF. The DNA reads as follows: TGTGCCAGCAGCTTCCTCGGGACATACTCCTACAATGAGCAGTTCTTC.